The 27 T cell receptor beta chains presented below share a single source sample, sequenced in a study of shared clonotypes between healthy human individuals (dated by TCRdb to the early 2020s). Library preparation used the immunoSEQ multiplex PCR assay. The table comes from immuneACCESS by way of TCRdb, which keeps in-frame sequences with V and J called. Part of the clones is missing from these tables; in studies checked, under half for an unresolved V gene and the rest for unknown reasons. This sample comprises under 2,500,000 clones, around 95% of them detected only once. The ten largest make up around 0.13% of the sample. The sample comprised naive CD4+ T cells sorted from blood. The sample's cell subset or site label, in plain terms: CD45RA+ positively selected. These receptors were obtained from a man aged 18 to 30 in good health.

The chain joins TRBV6-6 to TRBJ1-6; a possible D gene is TRBD1 (5 bases). Germline V CDR1 and CDR2: MNHNY, SVGAGI (reference sequence). This CDR3 region has 12 residues. Trimming stripped 10 bases from V and 8 bases from J, with 12 bases between. In DNA form, the CDR3 reads TGTGCCACGACAGCGGCTTATTCACCCCTCCACTTT. Residues: CATTAAYSPLHF.

The rearrangement links TRBV5-4 to TRBJ2-7; D gene unclear. The CDR3 consists of 13 residues. The V and J ends lost 3 bases and 5 bases respectively, with 12 bases between them. Germline V gives CDR1 SGHNT, CDR2 YYREEE (reference sequence). This chain's CDR3 is CASSSPSANEQYF. The DNA for the CDR3 is TGTGCCAGCAGCTCCCCGAGCGCCAACGAGCAGTACTTC.

The table lists this clone with a count of one. The genes are TRBV25-1 and TRBJ2-3, with D unclear. Germline CDR1 reads MGHDK; CDR2 reads SYGVNS. The CDR3 is 12 amino acids. The V and J ends lost 5 bases and 0 bases respectively, with 3 bases between them. The CDR3 DNA sequence: TGTGCCAGCAGTATGAGCACAGATACGCAGTATTTT. Translating it yields CASSMSTDTQYF.

For the CDR3, the DNA is TGTGCCAGCAGCCGACAGGGATTGAGCAATCAGCCCCAGCATTTT. Protein: CASSRQGLSNQPQHF. The chain combines TRBV6-6 with TRBJ1-5; TRBD1 agrees at 7 bases. The V segment lost 6 bases and the J segment 1 base; nucleotides outside the gene matches: 6. The CDR3 covers 15 residues. Germline loops: CDR1 MNHNY, CDR2 SVGAGI (reference sequence).

This rearrangement joins TRBV27 to TRBJ2-1; 13 bases map to TRBD2. Germline loops: CDR1 MNHEY, CDR2 SMNVEV (reference sequence). After removal of 6 bases from V and 7 bases from J, the junction contained 6 bases not matched to a gene. The length of the CDR3 is 15 residues. This chain's CDR3 is CASSQGLAGENEQFF. The CDR3 DNA reads as TGTGCCAGCAGCCAAGGACTAGCGGGAGAAAATGAGCAGTTCTTC.

This chain joins TRBV6-6 and TRBJ2-3; tentative D call: TRBD2 (6 bases). The CDR3 has 15 residues. Between the trimmed V and J ends, which lost 7 bases and 5 bases, there was a span of 19 bases. Germline lookup yields CDR1 MNHNY and CDR2 SVGAGI (reference sequence). CDR3 coding DNA: TGTGCCAGCAATCCCAGGACTAAGTACTTAGATACGCAGTATTTT. This translates into CASNPRTKYLDTQYF.

The chain recombines TRBV12-5 with TRBJ2-7; a possible D gene is TRBD1 (6 bases). Germline V lookup: CDR1 LGHNT, CDR2 FRNRAP. The ends were cut back, 4 bases at V and 0 bases at J, with 13 bases in the middle. The length of the CDR3 is 15 residues. The CDR3, as DNA: TGTGCTAGTGGTTGGACGGACAGAAACTCCTACGAGCAGTACTTC. It specifies CASGWTDRNSYEQYF.

Only one count was recorded for this clone. The gene calls are TRBV6-6 and TRBJ2-1; D remains ambiguous. The CDR3 runs 12 residues. Germline V gives CDR1 MNHNY, CDR2 SVGAGI (reference sequence). The CDR3 sequence: CSISRAYNEQFF. DNA for the CDR3: TGTTCGATTTCCCGTGCTTACAATGAGCAGTTCTTC.

This chain uses TRBV7-9 with TRBJ2-1; TRBD2 aligns across 8 bases. V trimming: 2 bases; J trimming: 4 bases; junction bases outside the gene matches: 7. The CDR3 length is 16 residues. Germline loops: CDR1 SEHNR, CDR2 FQNEAQ (reference sequence). The CDR3 sequence is CASSLMPGGFYNEQFF. CDR3 sequence (DNA): TGTGCCAGCAGCTTAATGCCGGGGGGGTTTTACAATGAGCAGTTCTTC.

J is TRBJ2-3 and V is TRBV6-1; either TRBD1 or TRBD2 may fit D (5 bases each). The V gene lost 8 bases and the J gene lost 0 bases, with 15 bases spanning the gap. The CDR3 sequence is 15 residues long. The germline gives CDR1 MNHNS, CDR2 SASEGT. The CDR3 spells CASRDRRGSTDTQYF. In nucleotides, the CDR3 is TGTGCCAGCCGGGACCGCCGAGGAAGCACAGATACGCAGTATTTT.

The rearrangement joins TRBV4-1 to TRBJ1-3; 10 bases align to TRBD1. The CDR3 contains 17 residues. J gave up 6 bases and V 0 bases, and 8 bases lay outside the gene matches. Germline CDR1 and CDR2: MGHRA and YSYEKL. The CDR3 nucleotides are TGCGCCAGCAGCCAAGATAGGCCGGGACAGGGGAAAAACACCATATATTTT. It translates to CASSQDRPGQGKNTIYF.

The CDR3 loop reads CASSQKASLNSPLHF. The CDR3 coding sequence is TGCGCCAGCAGCCAAAAGGCCAGCCTTAATTCACCCCTCCACTTT. The rearrangement uses TRBV4-3 and TRBJ1-6; D unresolved. Germline V lookup: CDR1 LGHNA, CDR2 YSLEER. V lost 2 bases and J lost 6, with 11 bases in between. This CDR3 has 15 residues.

The sample holds one count of this clone. The chain employs TRBV2 and TRBJ1-2; D call uncertain. This CDR3 spans 14 amino acids. The germline gives CDR1 SNHLY, CDR2 FYNNEI. Trimming removed 4 bases at V and 1 base at J, with 10 bases between. The CDR3 is CASSAGHNNYGYTF. Written as DNA, the CDR3 is TGTGCCAGCAGTGCTGGGCACAATAACTATGGCTACACCTTC.

The rearrangement joins TRBV10-3 to TRBJ1-2; the D is unclear. The germline gives CDR1 ENHRY, CDR2 SYGVKD. The ends were cut back, 0 bases at V and 8 bases at J, with 16 bases in the middle. CDR3 length: 15 amino acids. CDR3 in amino acids: CAISESDRALEGYTF. The CDR3 DNA reads as TGTGCCATCAGTGAGTCGGACCGAGCCCTCGAAGGCTACACCTTC.

This chain connects TRBV6-6 to TRBJ2-7, with TRBD1 identical over 7 bases. Germline lookup yields CDR1 MNHNY and CDR2 SVGAGI (reference sequence). V lost 0 bases and J lost 5; bases outside the gene matches: 7. CDR3 size: 15 residues. CDR3 sequence: CASSYSGRGIDEQYF. The CDR3 nucleotides read TGTGCCAGCAGTTACTCGGGCAGGGGGATCGACGAGCAGTACTTC.

The chain carries TRBV13 and TRBJ2-1; 8 bases fit TRBD2. The CDR3 covers 14 residues. Germline lookup yields CDR1 PRHDT and CDR2 FYEKMQ (reference sequence). V shed 5 bases, J shed 4 bases, and the junction held 4 bases outside the gene matches. CDR3 amino acids: CASSPQRGYNEQFF. In DNA form, the CDR3 reads TGTGCCAGCAGCCCACAGCGGGGGTACAATGAGCAGTTCTTC. Together with reference TRBV13 and TRBJ2-1, the CDR3 gives the full variable domain: AAGVIQSPRHLIKEKRETATLKCYPIPRHDTVYWYQQGPGQDPQFLISFYEKMQSDKGSIPDRFSAQQFSDYHSELNMSSLELGDSALYFCASSPQRGYNEQFFGPGTRLTVL.

J is TRBJ1-2 and V is TRBV30, with D maybe TRBD1 (6 bases). Germline lookup yields CDR1 GTSNPN and CDR2 SVGIG (reference sequence). The CDR3 loop spans 14 amino acids. Trimming shortened V by 2 bases and J by 4 bases, and 14 bases separated the two germline ends. CDR3 in amino acids: CAWSTVTGRYGYTF. The CDR3 region has the DNA TGTGCCTGGAGTACCGTCACAGGGCGCTATGGCTACACCTTC.

This clone is a singleton in its sample. The chain links TRBV4-3 to TRBJ1-2; D call uncertain. The germline V and J ends were trimmed by 0 bases and 14 bases, with 13 bases remaining between them. The CDR3 runs 12 residues. Per germline, CDR1 LGHNA and CDR2 YSLEER. CDR3 DNA: TGCGCCAGCAGCCAAGAAGAAGCCCTCTTGACCTTC. Encoded protein: CASSQEEALLTF.

The gene calls are TRBV9 and TRBJ2-3; TRBD2 might be the D (5 bases). Per the germline V gene, CDR1 is SGDLS and CDR2 is YYNGEE. This CDR3 has 15 residues. V was pared by 2 bases and J by 6 bases, with 16 bases between. Written as DNA, the CDR3 is TGTGCCAGCAGCGTCGGACTTCCGATGCGTGATACGCAGTATTTT. Translation: CASSVGLPMRDTQYF.

This sequence joins TRBV9 and TRBJ2-3; 10 bases line up with TRBD2. The V segment lost 2 bases and the J segment 4 bases; nucleotides outside the gene matches: 13. CDR1 and CDR2 from the germline V gene are SGDLS and YYNGEE. This CDR3 comprises 18 residues. CDR3 in amino acids: CASSVMSSGSLRADTQYF. CDR3 sequence (DNA): TGTGCCAGCAGCGTGATGTCTAGCGGGAGCCTTAGGGCAGATACGCAGTATTTT.

V is TRBV5-6 and J is TRBJ2-5; TRBD1 might be the D (8 bases). This CDR3 contains 15 residues. Germline lookup yields CDR1 SGHDT and CDR2 YYEEEE. Trimming shortened V by 3 bases and J by 5 bases, and 17 bases separated the two germline ends. The CDR3 protein is CASSYWTGRGETQYF. For the CDR3, the DNA is TGTGCCAGCAGCTACTGGACAGGGCGGGGGGAGACCCAGTACTTC.

The chain combines TRBV27 with TRBJ1-4; D is perhaps TRBD1 (5 bases). The CDR3 is 13 amino acids. CDR1 is MNHEY, CDR2 SMNVEV, per germline (reference sequence). Trimming took 7 bases from V and 5 from J, leaving 11 bases between them. The CDR3 DNA sequence: TGTGCCAGCATGGGGGGGATAAATGAAAAACTGTTTTTT. Translation gives CASMGGINEKLFF. Combining the CDR3 with reference TRBV27 and TRBJ1-4 gives the whole variable domain EAQVTQNPRYLITVTGKKLTVTCSQNMNHEYMSWYRQDPGLGLRQIYYSMNVEVTDKGDVPEGYKVSRKEKRNFPLILESPSPNQTSLYFCASMGGINEKLFFGSGTQLSVL.

As concerns this clone: Other DNA variants within this sample encode the same CDR3. The chain couples TRBV18 to TRBJ2-3; D not resolved. Germline V CDR1 and CDR2: KGHSH, LQKENI. Trimming pared 0 bases from V and 2 bases from J, leaving 3 bases between. This CDR3 contains 13 residues. The CDR3 region has the DNA TGTGCCAGCTCACCACCCTTCACAGATACGCAGTATTTT. Translation gives CASSPPFTDTQYF.

The CDR3 DNA sequence: TGTGCCAGTAATGGGACAGGTATATATAGTGAAAAACTGTTTTTT. Its protein product is CASNGTGIYSEKLFF. The chain links TRBV19 to TRBJ1-4; TRBD1 aligns across 8 bases. This CDR3 comprises 15 residues. Germline CDR1 reads LNHDA; CDR2 reads SQIVND (reference sequence). Trimming took 7 bases from V and 7 from J; bases not matched to a gene: 11.

About this clone itself: Sequence at one end of the junction differs from germline and may be a read error. The chain joins TRBV7-7 to TRBJ2-2; D is ambiguous. The CDR3 extends over 13 amino acids. From germline, CDR1 is SSHAT and CDR2 FNYEAQ (reference sequence). The DNA for the CDR3 is TGTGCTAGCAGCTTAGAAAGGGCCGGGGAGCTGTTTTTT. Protein: CASSLERAGELFF.

This clone has just one count. This chain links TRBV10-3 with TRBJ1-1, with D perhaps matching TRBD1 (5 bases). Trimming left V 1 base short and J 1 base short, with 16 bases between. This CDR3 contains 17 residues. Germline CDR1 reads ENHRY; CDR2 reads SYGVKD. The CDR3 sequence is CAISELAGRFKNTEAFF. CDR3 nucleotide sequence: TGTGCCATCAGTGAGTTGGCAGGGAGGTTTAAGAACACTGAAGCTTTCTTT.

J is TRBJ2-7 and V is TRBV10-2; perhaps TRBD1 as D (6 bases). Germline V gene sequence: CDR1 WSHSY, CDR2 SAAADI. Trimming left V 2 bases short and J 6 bases short, with 8 bases between. CDR3 length: 12 residues. CDR3 region: CASSETGSEQYF. CDR3 coding DNA: TGCGCCAGCAGTGAGACAGGGAGCGAGCAGTACTTC.